Listed below are T cell receptor beta chains from one sample, sequenced in a study of response to subunit inactivated influenza vaccine. TCRdb used MiXCR to reprocess the RT-PCR reads, holding one entry per CDR3 protein. Among about 700,000 distinct CDR3 sequences listed, 15% to 18% were seen once. Sample: PBMCs from blood, taken 11 to 12 days after vaccination. The source is a middle-aged man who received an inactivated influenza vaccine. CDR3s include the opening cysteine and the closing phenylalanine or tryptophan. A D gene is named only where the DNA matches it firmly. Clone sizes are given selectively: once, few, many, or a class where the clone is expanded.

>TRBJ1-2|TRBV12-3/TRBV12-4|NA|NA
CASSLVGERGYTF
>TRBJ2-3|TRBV18|few|NA
CASSPNRVGTDTQYF
>TRBJ1-1|TRBV2|many|NA
CASSEVNTEAFF
>TRBJ2-1|TRBV12-3/TRBV12-4|many|TRBD2
CASTPGTSGNNEQFF
>TRBJ2-3|TRBV20-1|few|TRBD2
CSARPGTSGVTDTQYF
>TRBJ2-6|TRBV2|NA|TRBD1
CASSRDRGRGGANVLTF
>TRBJ1-1|TRBV11-2|many|TRBD1
CASSRGTGGMNTEAFF
>TRBJ2-6|TRBV6-2/TRBV6-3|many|NA
CASSPPAGLSGANVLTF
>TRBJ1-6|TRBV30|few|NA
CAWSHGVGDSPLHF
>TRBJ2-3|TRBV5-6|once|TRBD2
CASSLHGLAGPDTQYF
>TRBJ2-1|TRBV30|few|NA
CAWSGGMTREQFF
>TRBJ2-1|TRBV6-2/TRBV6-3|once|TRBD2
CASGLALAYNEQFF
>TRBJ2-1|TRBV7-7|few|NA
CASSLGGRSSYNEQFF
>TRBJ2-5|TRBV16|NA|NA
CASSQGSKETQYF
>TRBJ1-2|TRBV5-6|NA|NA
CASSLSGGPGYTF
>TRBJ2-7|TRBV28|NA|TRBD2
CASSFSTSGITYEQYF
>TRBJ2-2|TRBV6-1|NA|NA
CASTKDRENTGELFF
>TRBJ1-4|TRBV2|few|NA
CASSGEANEKLFF
>TRBJ2-7|TRBV20-1|few|NA
CSAGDNSYEQYF
>TRBJ2-1|TRBV28|NA|TRBD2
CASRLTSGSFDEQFF
>TRBJ2-5|TRBV7-2|few|NA
CASSLARYSQETQYF
>TRBJ2-1|TRBV27|NA|NA
CASSWGGGQRNNEQFF
>TRBJ1-2|TRBV7-9|NA|NA
CASSPRVSDGYTF
>TRBJ2-4|TRBV3-1|few|NA
CASSQEGNIQYF
>TRBJ2-2|TRBV7-9|many|NA
CASSLRGGTGELFF
>TRBJ2-1|TRBV20-1|NA|NA
CSARQGESSYNEQFF
>TRBJ1-1|TRBV2|many|NA
CASGPDMNTEAFF
>TRBJ1-2|TRBV5-1|few|TRBD1
CASSLTYGQGDYGYTF
>TRBJ2-7|TRBV27|many|TRBD2
CASSVTSGFYEQYF
>TRBJ1-5|TRBV7-2|few|NA
CASSLGQAGDQPQHF
>TRBJ1-4|TRBV5-1|many|TRBD1
CASSWDSVEEKLFF
>TRBJ2-1|TRBV14|few|TRBD2
CASSQDFTSGGYNEQFF
>TRBJ2-7|TRBV7-9|few|TRBD1
CASSDGPRDRGYEQYF
>TRBJ2-3|TRBV7-9|few|NA
CASSHDRSKQYF
>TRBJ2-3|TRBV6-1|few|TRBD2
CASSEGAGVSRYF
>TRBJ1-5|TRBV6-2/TRBV6-3|NA|NA
CASSLTGSPGQPQHF
>TRBJ2-3|TRBV29-1|NA|NA
CSVGPNTDTQYF
>TRBJ2-2|TRBV9|many|NA
CASSEGGGNTGELFF
>TRBJ1-5|TRBV7-8|NA|TRBD1
CASSSTDRGQADSNQPQHF
>TRBJ2-1|TRBV7-6|few|NA
CASSLGSETDSNEQFF
>TRBJ2-3|TRBV7-2|few|TRBD1
CASSSRQGYTDTQYF